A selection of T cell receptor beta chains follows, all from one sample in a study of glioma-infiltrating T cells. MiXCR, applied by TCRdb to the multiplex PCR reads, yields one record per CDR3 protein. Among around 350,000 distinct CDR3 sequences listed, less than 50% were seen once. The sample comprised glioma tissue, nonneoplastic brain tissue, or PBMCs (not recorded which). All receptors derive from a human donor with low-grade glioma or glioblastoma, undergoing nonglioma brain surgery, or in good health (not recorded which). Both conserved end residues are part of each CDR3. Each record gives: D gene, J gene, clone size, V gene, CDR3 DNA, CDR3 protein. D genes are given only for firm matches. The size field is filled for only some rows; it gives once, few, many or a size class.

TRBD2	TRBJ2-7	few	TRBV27	TGTGCCAGCAGTTCCGGGACTACCCTCTACGAGCAGTACTTC	CASSSGTTLYEQYF
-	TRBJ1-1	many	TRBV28	TGTGCCAGCAGCCCCATCAACGGGGCTGGGAACACTGAAGCTTTCTTT	CASSPINGAGNTEAFF
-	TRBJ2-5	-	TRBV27	TGTGCCAGCAGCTTGGGGGACCGACGATCACAAGAGACCCAGTACTTC	CASSLGDRRSQETQYF
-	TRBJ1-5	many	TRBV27	TGTGCCAGCAGTCCCTCCCCGAGCAATCAGCCCCAGCATTTT	CASSPSPSNQPQHF
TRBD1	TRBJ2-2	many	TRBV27	TGTGCCAGCAGTCCAGGGGGCGGGAACACCGGGGAGCTGTTTTTT	CASSPGGGNTGELFF
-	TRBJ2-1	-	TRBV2	TGTGCCAGCAGTGGCCTATTTGTTGAACCCCCAAATGAGCAGTTCTTC	CASSGLFVEPPNEQFF
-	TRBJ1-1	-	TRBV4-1	TGCGCCAGCACGACGAACGGGGCCACTGAAGTTTTCTTT	CASTTNGATEVFF
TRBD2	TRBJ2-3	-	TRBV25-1	TGTGCCAGCAATAGCGGGAGCACAGATACGCAGTATTTT	CASNSGSTDTQYF
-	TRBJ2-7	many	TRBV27	TGTGCCAGCAGTCCTATCCGGACGAATTACGAGCAGTACTTC	CASSPIRTNYEQYF
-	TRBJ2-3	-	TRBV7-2	TGTGTCAGCAGCCCCCTAGGCTGGGCGACAGATACGCAGTATTTT	CVSSPLGWATDTQYF
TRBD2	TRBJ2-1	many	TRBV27	TGTGCCAGCAGTCAAGCTAGCGGGAGCTCCTACAATGAGCAGTTCTTC	CASSQASGSSYNEQFF
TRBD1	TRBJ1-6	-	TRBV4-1	TGCGCCAGCAGCCCCTACAGGGGCCTGCGTAACTATAATTCACCCCTCCACTTT	CASSPYRGLRNYNSPLHF
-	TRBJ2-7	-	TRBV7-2	TGTGCCAGCAGCTTAGTAATCGGCCGGATCGTGGCCTACGAGCAGTACTTC	CASSLVIGRIVAYEQYF
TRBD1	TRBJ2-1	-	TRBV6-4	TGTGCCAGCAGTGACTCGGACAGGGATGAGCAGTTCTTC	CASSDSDRDEQFF
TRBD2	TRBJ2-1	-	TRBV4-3	TGCGCCAGCAGCCAGCGGACTAGCGGATACAATGAGCAGTTCTTC	CASSQRTSGYNEQFF
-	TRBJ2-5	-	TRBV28	TGTGTTAGCACACTGACAGCTATCCAAGAGACCCAGTACTTC	CVSTLTAIQETQYF
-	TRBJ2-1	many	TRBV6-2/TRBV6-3	TGTGCCAGCAGTTCCATCCAGGGGACTTACAATGAGCAGTTCTTC	CASSSIQGTYNEQFF
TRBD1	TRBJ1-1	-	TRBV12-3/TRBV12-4	TGTGCCAGCAGTTTGCCGACAGGGCACACTGAAGCTTTCTTT	CASSLPTGHTEAFF
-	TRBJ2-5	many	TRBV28	TGTGCCAGCGGGGCCTACGGACAGCAAGAGACCCAGTACTTC	CASGAYGQQETQYF
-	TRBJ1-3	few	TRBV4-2	TGTGCCAGCAGCCAAGTCCGGAGTGGAAACACCATATATTTT	CASSQVRSGNTIYF
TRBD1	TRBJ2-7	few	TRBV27	TGTGCCAGCAGGCCGACAGGGGTATTGGACGAGCAGTACTTC	CASRPTGVLDEQYF
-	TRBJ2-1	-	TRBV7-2	TGTGCCAGCAGCTTATTGTCCTGGGACAACAATGAGGAGTTCTTC	CASSLLSWDNNEEFF
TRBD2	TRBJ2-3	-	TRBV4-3	TGCGCCAGCAGCCGAGGGATTTCGGGAGGGCCCGCAGATACGAAGTATTTT	CASSRGISGGPADTKYF
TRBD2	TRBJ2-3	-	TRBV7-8	TGTGCCAGCACGGGAGCCTTGGCGGGGGTCGCAGATACGCAGTATTTT	CASTGALAGVADTQYF
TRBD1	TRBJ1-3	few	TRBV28	TGTGCCAGCAGTTTGTTGGGTCCGGGACAGGGAAACACCATATATTTT	CASSLLGPGQGNTIYF
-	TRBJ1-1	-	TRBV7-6	TGTGCCAGCAGCCCTGGGTTTGTGTCCGTCAAATCTGAAGCTTTCTTC	CASSPGFVSVKSEAFF
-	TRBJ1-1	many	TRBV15	TGTGCCACCAGCGGTAGGGGTGGGGGATCCATGAACACTGAAGCTTTCTTT	CATSGRGGGSMNTEAFF
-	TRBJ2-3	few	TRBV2	TGTGCCAGCAGGGACCGGGCGATGAGCACAGATACGCAGTATTTT	CASRDRAMSTDTQYF
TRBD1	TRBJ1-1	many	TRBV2	TGTGCCAGCAGTGACCCCGACTCCCTGAACAGGGGCCGTGAAGCTTTCTTT	CASSDPDSLNRGREAFF
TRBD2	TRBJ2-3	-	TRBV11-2	TGTGCCAGCAGCTCATACACCTTGACTAGCGGAAGCACAGATACGCAGTATTTT	CASSSYTLTSGSTDTQYF
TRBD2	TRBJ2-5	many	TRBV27	TGTGCCAGCGGACGAGCGGGAGGGCCCCAAGAGACCCAGTACTTC	CASGRAGGPQETQYF
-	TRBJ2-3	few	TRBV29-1	TGCAGCGGGTGTAGCCACACAGATACGCAGTATTTT	CSGCSHTDTQYF
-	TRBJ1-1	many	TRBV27	TGTGCCAGCAGTTTAGGAAGCGCGGGGAGGACTGAAGCTTTCTTT	CASSLGSAGRTEAFF
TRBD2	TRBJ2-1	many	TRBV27	TGTGCCAGCAGTCCGCAACTAGCGGGAGTTGGGAATGAGCAGTTCTTC	CASSPQLAGVGNEQFF
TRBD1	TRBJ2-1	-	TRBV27	TGTGCCAGCAGTTCAGAGGGGGCTCCAGGGCCCGAGCAGTTCTTC	CASSSEGAPGPEQFF
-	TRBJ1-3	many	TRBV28	TGTGCCAGCAGTATCGGGCGAAGAATATATTTT	CASSIGRRIYF
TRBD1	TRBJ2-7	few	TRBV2	TGTGCCAGCAGTGGGCAGGGGGATACCTACGAGCAGTACTTC	CASSGQGDTYEQYF
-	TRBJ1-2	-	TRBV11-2	TGTGCCAGCAGCTCATCCAGGGCGGGCTACACCTTC	CASSSSRAGYTF
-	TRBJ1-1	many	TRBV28	TGTGCCAGCAGGGGGGACACTGAAGCTTTCTTT	CASRGDTEAFF
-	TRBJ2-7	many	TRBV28	TGTGCCAGCAGTTTAGGTGGCCTCGAGCAGTACTTC	CASSLGGLEQYF